Listed here are 4 T cell receptor beta chains from one sample, sequenced in a study of regulatory T cells. Primers: 52 TRBV forward and 13 TRBJ reverse. Only in-frame clones appear in the TCRdb table, and some are missing; sequencing was by immunoSEQ multiplex PCR. The sample lists a few thousand clones, about 67% occurring once. Sequencing used CD8+ T cells sorted from blood. The receptors come from a person aged 30 to 40 with CD3G deficiency.

The J gene is TRBJ2-7, the V gene TRBV6-1; D unresolved. Trimming removed 3 bases from V and 3 bases from J, with 12 bases in between. The CDR3 totals 14 residues. Germline values: CDR1 MNHNS, CDR2 SASEGT. The CDR3 spells CASSDALIVYEQYF. In nucleotides, the CDR3 is TGTGCCAGCAGTGATGCCCTAATAGTCTACGAGCAGTACTTC.

V and J are TRBV7-8 and TRBJ1-1; D ambiguous. Germline lookup yields CDR1 SGHVS and CDR2 FQNEAQ. V was trimmed by 4 bases and J by 5 bases, leaving 14 bases between them. The CDR3 extends over 14 amino acids. CDR3 nucleotides: TGTGCCAGCAGCTCCTCGGGTGGCGGGACTGAAGCTTTCTTT. Translating gives CASSSSGGGTEAFF. The complete variable domain, with remaining parts taken from reference TRBV7-8 and TRBJ1-1, reads GAGVSQSPRYKVAKRGQDVALRCDPISGHVSLFWYQQALGQGPEFLTYFQNEAQLDKSGLPSDRFFAERPEGSVSTLKIQRTQQEDSAVYLCASSSSGGGTEAFFGQGTRLTVV.

The V gene is TRBV5-1, the J gene TRBJ1-1; TRBD1 might be the D (5 bases). V was shortened by 0 bases and J by 4 bases, with 13 bases between the two germline ends. Germline-derived CDR1 and CDR2 are SGHRS and YFSETQ. The CDR3 is 15 amino acids. DNA for the CDR3: TGCGCCAGCAGCTTGGCTTCGGGGGAGGGCACTGAAGCTTTCTTT. Translated, it gives CASSLASGEGTEAFF.

The rearrangement links TRBV11-2 to TRBJ2-1; D is uncertain. The V end was cut by 2 bases, the J end by 5 bases, with 1 base between. The CDR3 totals 11 residues. Germline V gene data show CDR1 as SGHAT and CDR2 as FQNNGV. In DNA form, the CDR3 reads TGTGCCAGCAGCTTAAACAATGAGCAGTTCTTC. This sequence encodes CASSLNNEQFF.